The 26 T cell receptor beta chains below come from one sample, sequenced in a study of shared clonotypes between healthy human individuals. Libraries were prepared by immunoSEQ multiplex PCR; TCRdb keeps only in-frame clonotypes and omits some of them. The sample has roughly 2 million clones; 85% to 95% are singletons. Source material: naive CD4+ T cells sorted from blood. Documented subset: CD45RA+ positively selected. The receptor source for this set is a man aged 18 to 35 in good health.

The chain employs TRBV11-2 and TRBJ1-1, with 8 nucleotides matching TRBD1. Germline-derived CDR1 and CDR2 are SGHAT and FQNNGV. J was trimmed by 0 bases and V by 3 bases; bases with no gene match: 6. The CDR3 covers 16 residues. DNA for the CDR3: TGTGCCAGCAGCTTTACAGGGGGTATAATGAACACTGAAGCTTTCTTT. Translated, it gives CASSFTGGIMNTEAFF.

The chain combines TRBV20-1 with TRBJ2-1; D tentatively reads TRBD1 or TRBD2 (5 bases each). Trimming took off 8 bases at V and 10 bases at J, with 12 bases between the two ends. The CDR3 loop spans 10 amino acids. The V gene's germline CDR1 is DFQATT and CDR2 SNEGSKA (reference sequence). CDR3 nucleotide sequence: TGCAGTCCGAGGGGCGGAGAGCAGTTCTTC. Translating gives CSPRGGEQFF.

The rearrangement uses TRBV7-9 and TRBJ2-5, with a possible D match to TRBD2 (5 bases). There are 16 residues in the CDR3. In germline, CDR1 is SEHNR, CDR2 FQNEAQ (reference sequence). V was cut by 1 base and J by 2 bases, with 14 bases left in between. CDR3 nucleotides: TGTGCCAGCAGCTTAGTGATTCTACGGGATCAAGAGACCCAGTACTTC. Translated, it gives CASSLVILRDQETQYF. The variable domain in full, with the rest retrieved from reference TRBV7-9 and TRBJ2-5, is DTGVSQNPRHKITKRGQNVTFRCDPISEHNRLYWYRQTLGQGPEFLTYFQNEAQLEKSRLLSDRFSAERPKGSFSTLEIQRTEQGDSAMYLCASSLVILRDQETQYFGPGTRLLVL.

The J gene is TRBJ1-2, the V gene TRBV7-2; D unclear. With 1 base removed from V and 2 bases from J, the gap between germline ends came to 11 bases. CDR3 size: 15 residues. Per the germline V gene, CDR1 is SGHTA and CDR2 is FQGNSA. DNA of the CDR3: TGTGCCAGCAGCTTAGGATTTGTGGGAAACTATGGCTACACCTTC. Its protein is CASSLGFVGNYGYTF.

The V call is TRBV5-1, the J call TRBJ2-7; possibly TRBD2 for D (5 bases). V was cut by 4 bases and J by 3 bases, with 14 bases left in between. Germline CDR1 SGHRS, CDR2 YFSETQ. This CDR3 spans 14 amino acids. The CDR3 spells CASSPSTNDYEQYF. In nucleotides, the CDR3 is TGCGCCAGCAGCCCGTCGACTAACGACTACGAGCAGTACTTC.

The V gene is TRBV30, the J gene TRBJ1-6; D not certain. The CDR3 length is 13 residues. The germline CDR1 and CDR2 sequences are GTSNPN and SVGIG (reference sequence). The ends were cut back, 2 bases at V and 9 bases at J, with 11 bases in the middle. This CDR3 reads CAWSMEAGSPLHF. In nucleotides, the CDR3 is TGTGCCTGGAGTATGGAAGCGGGTTCACCCCTCCACTTT.

The chain combines TRBV25-1 with TRBJ2-3; a weak D match, TRBD1 (6 bases). Germline assignment: CDR1 MGHDK and CDR2 SYGVNS. This CDR3 is built from 12 residues. Trimming left V 7 bases short and J 4 bases short, with 9 bases between. In DNA, the CDR3 is TGTGCCAGCAATACAGGGCCAGATACGCAGTATTTT. Translation: CASNTGPDTQYF.

The V gene is TRBV7-9, the J gene TRBJ1-2; maybe TRBD1 (6 bases). Germline V lookup: CDR1 SEHNR, CDR2 FQNEAQ (reference sequence). V was shortened by 6 bases and J by 2 bases, with 13 bases between the two germline ends. The CDR3 contains 14 residues. The CDR3 region is CASRGPGGNYGYTF. CDR3 in DNA: TGTGCCAGCAGGGGACCGGGGGGCAACTATGGCTACACCTTC.

This chain uses TRBV7-2 with TRBJ1-2; 8 positions match TRBD1. The ends lost 3 bases at V and 6 bases at J; junction bases unmatched: 9. Germline-derived CDR1 and CDR2 are SGHTA and FQGNSA. The CDR3 loop spans 15 amino acids. The CDR3 DNA is TGTGCCAGCAGCTTTCCCGGACAGGGAAGGGATGGCTACACCTTC. Its protein is CASSFPGQGRDGYTF.

V is TRBV7-6 and J is TRBJ2-2; D perhaps matches TRBD2 (6 bases). From germline, CDR1 is SGHVS and CDR2 FNYEAQ. CDR3 length equals 14 residues. Trimming took 7 bases from V and 6 from J, leaving 15 bases between them. As DNA, the CDR3 is TGTGCCAGCACCTTGGAGGGGATTGCCGGGGAGCTGTTTTTT. Translating it yields CASTLEGIAGELFF.

This rearrangement joins TRBV9 to TRBJ2-2; perhaps TRBD2 as D (5 bases). Germline loops: CDR1 SGDLS, CDR2 YYNGEE. The V end was cut by 0 bases, the J end by 6 bases, with 9 bases between. The CDR3 spans 14 residues. The CDR3 bases are TGTGCCAGCAGCGTAGTCGGGGAAGCCGGGGAGCTGTTTTTT. It is translated as CASSVVGEAGELFF.

The chain has TRBV7-9 and TRBJ2-3, with D maybe TRBD2 (7 bases). The CDR3 length is 15 residues. Trimming shortened V by 4 bases and J by 1 base, and 12 bases separated the two germline ends. Germline lookup yields CDR1 SEHNR and CDR2 FQNEAQ (reference sequence). The CDR3, as DNA: TGTGCCAGCAGCTCCGTAGGGGGGGGCACAGATACGCAGTATTTT. Encoded protein: CASSSVGGGTDTQYF.

This sequence joins TRBV7-9 and TRBJ1-5; maybe TRBD1 (6 bases). This CDR3 comprises 14 residues. Trimming removed 4 bases at V and 6 bases at J, with 13 bases between. Germline CDR1 reads SEHNR; CDR2 reads FQNEAQ (reference sequence). The CDR3 region is CASSSTGNGQPQHF. CDR3 in DNA: TGTGCCAGCAGCTCAACAGGGAACGGTCAGCCCCAGCATTTT.

Worth noting for this clone: Germline and junction disagree at one end, which may indicate a read error. The chain links TRBV4-1 to TRBJ2-5; a possible D gene is TRBD2 (5 bases). Looked up from germline, CDR1 is MGHRA and CDR2 is YSYEKL. CDR3 size: 12 residues. The CDR3 coding sequence is TGCGCCAGCAGCCGGGAGAAAGATACCCAGTACTTC. This translates into CASSREKDTQYF.

The J gene is TRBJ2-5, the V gene TRBV5-1; either TRBD1 or TRBD2 may supply D (7 bases each). Deletions cut 5 bases from V and 2 bases from J, with 19 bases between. Germline V gives CDR1 SGHRS, CDR2 YFSETQ. CDR3 size: 16 residues. The CDR3 DNA sequence: TGCGCCAGCAGTCCTCGGGGGGACAGCCGACAAGAGACCCAGTACTTC. It specifies CASSPRGDSRQETQYF.

CDR3 sequence (DNA): TGTGCCGGCGGGACAGCCGTGACCTACGAGCAGTACTTC. Translating it yields CAGGTAVTYEQYF. The chain links TRBV2 to TRBJ2-7; a possible D gene is TRBD1 (7 bases). The V and J ends lost 11 bases and 2 bases respectively, with 16 bases between them. The CDR3 contains 13 residues. Germline V gene lookup returns CDR1 SNHLY and CDR2 FYNNEI.

This rearrangement joins TRBV5-1 to TRBJ2-2; the match to TRBD2 covers 7 bases. The germline CDR1 and CDR2 sequences are SGHRS and YFSETQ. The junction had 5 bases not matched to a gene; V was cut back by 1 base and J by 2 bases. This CDR3 spans 16 amino acids. CDR3 sequence: CASSLLSAGNTGELFF. The DNA of the CDR3 is TGCGCCAGCAGCTTGTTGTCAGCGGGAAACACCGGGGAGCTGTTTTTT.

This clone came up once. CDR3 region: CASSSTDYGYTF. CDR3 in DNA: TGTGCCAGCAGTTCGACAGATTATGGCTACACCTTC. The chain carries TRBV2 and TRBJ1-2; perhaps TRBD1 as D (5 bases). The length of the CDR3 is 12 residues. Trimming pared 5 bases from V and 5 bases from J, leaving 9 bases between. The germline CDR1 and CDR2 sequences are SNHLY and FYNNEI. Looking up the rest from reference TRBV2 and TRBJ1-2 gives the full variable domain: EPEVTQTPSHQVTQMGQEVILRCVPISNHLYFYWYRQILGQKVEFLVSFYNNEISEKSEIFDDQFSVERPDGSNFTLKIRSTKLEDSAMYFCASSSTDYGYTFGSGTRLTVV.

About this clone: The same CDR3 arises from other DNA sequences in this sample as well. The V gene is TRBV6-5, the J gene TRBJ2-1, with TRBD2 identical over 7 bases. Trimming took 6 bases from V and 6 from J; bases not matched to a gene: 2. The V gene's germline CDR1 is MNHEY and CDR2 SVGAGI. The CDR3 totals 12 residues. CDR3 residues: CASSRGGNEQFF. The CDR3 nucleotides are TGTGCCAGCAGCCGCGGGGGCAATGAGCAGTTCTTC.

This clone has a single count. The genes are TRBV2 and TRBJ2-2; maybe TRBD2 (6 bases). V was clipped by 6 bases and J by 8 bases, with 10 bases between them. Germline V gene sequence: CDR1 SNHLY, CDR2 FYNNEI. The CDR3 contains 12 residues. The CDR3 here is CASRLSGGELFF. The CDR3 DNA sequence: TGTGCCAGCAGGTTGAGCGGGGGGGAGCTGTTTTTT.

The rearrangement uses TRBV7-5 and TRBJ2-3; the table's TRBD2 call for D was not verified on the DNA. TRBV7-5 is reported as a pseudogene. The CDR3 length is 17 residues. CDR3: CARSPPDTLARRDTQYF. The CDR3 DNA reads TGTGCCAGAAGCCCCCCGGATACTCTAGCGAGGAGGGATACGCAGTATTTT.

V and J are TRBV5-1 and TRBJ2-3; TRBD2 matches at 10 bases. The ends lost 0 bases at V and 6 bases at J; junction bases unmatched: 7. CDR3 size: 16 residues. Germline loops: CDR1 SGHRS, CDR2 YFSETQ. The CDR3 sequence is CASSLDLAGVGDTQYF. In nucleotides, the CDR3 is TGCGCCAGCAGCTTGGATCTAGCGGGAGTAGGCGATACGCAGTATTTT. Full variable domain (outside the CDR3, taken from reference TRBV5-1 and TRBJ2-3): KAGVTQTPRYLIKTRGQQVTLSCSPISGHRSVSWYQQTPGQGLQFLFEYFSETQRNKGNFPGRFSGRQFSNSRSEMNVSTLELGDSALYLCASSLDLAGVGDTQYFGPGTRLTVL.

The count of this clone is one. The CDR3 loop reads CASRQRGGGNTIYF. The CDR3 coding sequence is TGTGCCAGCAGACAAAGGGGGGGTGGAAACACCATATATTTT. This chain uses TRBV6-6 with TRBJ1-3, with a weak D call TRBD1 (6 bases). Looked up from germline, CDR1 is MNHNY and CDR2 is SVGAGI (reference sequence). This CDR3 comprises 14 residues. V lost 6 bases to trimming and J lost 3 bases, with 12 bases between them.

The J gene is TRBJ1-5, the V gene TRBV10-3; 9 positions match TRBD1. Germline lookup yields CDR1 ENHRY and CDR2 SYGVKD. Germline trimming cut 6 bases from V and 6 bases from J; bases unmatched to any gene: 9. There are 15 residues in the CDR3. The CDR3 DNA reads as TGTGCCATCAGCCCCGGGACAGGGTCCACTCAGCCCCAGCATTTT. Protein sequence: CAISPGTGSTQPQHF.

About this clone: One end of the junction fails to match germline, which may point to a read error. The chain couples TRBV7-9 to TRBJ1-2; a possible D gene is TRBD1 (5 bases). Germline V gives CDR1 SEHNR, CDR2 FQNEAQ (reference sequence). The CDR3 covers 14 residues. CDR3: CASSQNLGTALTGF. Here the CDR3 DNA reads TGTGCCAGCTCGCAAAACCTCGGGACTGCCTTAACGGGCTTC.

This chain connects TRBV27 to TRBJ2-1, with unresolved D. The ends were cut back, 7 bases at V and 5 bases at J, with 15 bases in the middle. Germline-derived CDR1 and CDR2 are MNHEY and SMNVEV (reference sequence). The CDR3 consists of 14 residues. In DNA form, the CDR3 reads TGTGCCAGCATCCCCTGGCCAGAAAACAATGAGCAGTTCTTC. Translation gives CASIPWPENNEQFF.